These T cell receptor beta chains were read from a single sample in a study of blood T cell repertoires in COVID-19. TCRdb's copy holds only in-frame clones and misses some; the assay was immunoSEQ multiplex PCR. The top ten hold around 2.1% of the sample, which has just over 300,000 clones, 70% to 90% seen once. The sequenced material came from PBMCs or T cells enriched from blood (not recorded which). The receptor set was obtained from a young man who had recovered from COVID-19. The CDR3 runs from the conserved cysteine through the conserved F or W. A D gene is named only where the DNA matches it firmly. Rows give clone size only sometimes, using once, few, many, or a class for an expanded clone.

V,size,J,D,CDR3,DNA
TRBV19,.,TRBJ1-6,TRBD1,CASSADRQGYNSPLHF,TGTGCCAGTAGTGCGGACCGACAGGGTTATAATTCACCCCTCCACTTT
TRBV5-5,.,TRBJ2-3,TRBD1,CASSLGQGAGTDTQYF,TGTGCCAGCAGCTTGGGGCAGGGGGCGGGCACAGATACGCAGTATTTT
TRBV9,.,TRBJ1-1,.,CASSPHRARTETEAFF,TGTGCCAGCAGCCCCCACAGGGCCCGAACAGAAACTGAAGCTTTCTTT
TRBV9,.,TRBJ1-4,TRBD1,CASSSGQAGEKLFF,TGTGCCAGCAGCTCCGGACAGGCGGGGGAAAAACTGTTTTTT
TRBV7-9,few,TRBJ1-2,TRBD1,CASSPTGGRNYGYTF,TGTGCCAGCAGCCCGACAGGGGGACGTAACTATGGCTACACCTTC
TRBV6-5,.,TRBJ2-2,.,CASTGGVTGELFF,TGTGCCAGCACGGGGGGCGTAACCGGGGAGCTGTTTTTT
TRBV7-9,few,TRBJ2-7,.,CASSLEQGTGEQYF,TGTGCCAGCAGCTTAGAACAGGGAACGGGGGAGCAGTACTTC
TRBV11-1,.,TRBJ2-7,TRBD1,CASSFPLTGDSYEQYF,TGTGCCAGCAGCTTTCCCCTAACAGGGGACTCCTACGAGCAGTACTTC
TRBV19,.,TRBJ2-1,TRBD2,CASRPGLGSYNEQFF,TGTGCCAGTAGGCCGGGACTAGGTTCCTACAATGAGCAGTTCTTC
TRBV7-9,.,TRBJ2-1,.,CASSVYNEQFF,TGTGCCAGCAGCGTATACAATGAGCAGTTCTTC
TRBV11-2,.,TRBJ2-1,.,CASSSRDSYNEQFF,TGTGCCAGCAGCTCCCGGGACTCCTACAATGAGCAGTTCTTC
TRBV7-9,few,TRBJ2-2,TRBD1,CASSLGTGRLFF,TGTGCCAGCAGCCTCGGGACAGGGAGGTTGTTTTTT
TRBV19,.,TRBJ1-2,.,CASTITLDSLGGYTF,TGTGCCAGTACTATCACCCTGGACAGCTTGGGTGGCTACACCTTC